One sample yielded the 4 T cell receptor beta chains listed below, sequenced in a study of blood T cell repertoires in COVID-19. Only in-frame clones appear in the TCRdb table, and some are missing; sequencing was by immunoSEQ multiplex PCR. This table holds over 110,000 clones, 87% found once. Sequences were obtained from PBMCs or T cells enriched from blood (not recorded which). The origin of the receptors is a man aged 60 to 75 who had recovered from COVID-19.

The chain recombines TRBV6-5 with TRBJ2-5; a possible D gene is TRBD2 (5 bases). The germline V and J ends were trimmed by 7 bases and 2 bases, with 14 bases remaining between them. Looked up from germline, CDR1 is MNHEY and CDR2 is SVGAGI. The CDR3 length is 14 residues. The CDR3 DNA reads TGTGCCAGCATTGGACTGAACAGTCAAGAGACCCAGTACTTC. Encoded protein: CASIGLNSQETQYF.

The V and J genes are TRBV30 and TRBJ2-1; possibly TRBD1 for D (6 bases). The CDR3 sequence is 15 residues long. Trimming removed 0 bases from V and 4 bases from J, with 13 bases in between. Germline assignment: CDR1 GTSNPN and CDR2 SVGIG (reference sequence). In DNA form, the CDR3 reads TGTGCCTGGAGTGTGGCTGGGGGCGGATACAATGAGCAGTTCTTC. Its protein is CAWSVAGGGYNEQFF. The whole variable domain, remainder taken from reference TRBV30 and TRBJ2-1, is SQTIHQWPATLVQPVGSPLSLECTVEGTSNPNLYWYRQAAGRGLQLLFYSVGIGQISSEVPQNLSASRPQDRQFILSSKKLLLSDSGFYLCAWSVAGGGYNEQFFGPGTRLTVL.

The chain is built from TRBV15 and TRBJ1-1; no reliable D call. The CDR3 has 14 amino acids. V gave up 3 bases and J gave up 2 bases, with 10 bases separating them. Germline CDR1 and CDR2: LNHNV and YYDKDF (reference sequence). The CDR3 region is CATSRLGGNTEAFF. The DNA for the CDR3 is TGTGCCACCAGCAGGCTAGGCGGCAACACTGAAGCTTTCTTT.

V and J are TRBV19 and TRBJ1-5; D call uncertain. Germline-derived CDR1 and CDR2 are LNHDA and SQIVND (reference sequence). V dropped 10 bases and J dropped 0 bases, with 10 bases sitting between them. This CDR3 is built from 13 residues. In DNA, the CDR3 is TGTGCCACCATGAGGTATAGCAATCAGCCCCAGCATTTT. It translates to CATMRYSNQPQHF.